Listed below are T cell receptor beta chains from one sample, sequenced in a study of blood T cell repertoires in COVID-19. Profiling relied on immunoSEQ multiplex PCR, and the TCRdb table lists in-frame clones only, not all of them. The table shows over 200,000 clones, with 70% to 90% occurring only once. Material for sequencing was peripheral blood. These TCRs come from a man aged 18 to 35 with active or convalescent COVID-19. CDR3s include the opening cysteine and the closing phenylalanine or tryptophan. A D gene is named only where the DNA matches it firmly.

j_gene | v_gene | d_gene | CDR3aa
TRBJ1-5 | TRBV6-1 | . | CASSEGRTVSNQPQHF
TRBJ1-3 | TRBV12-2 | . | CASRSTGSGNTIYF
TRBJ2-7 | TRBV2 | . | CASSASGTPAYEQYF
TRBJ2-1 | TRBV3-1/TRBV3-2 | TRBD2 | CASSLGTSGRHEQFF
TRBJ1-5 | TRBV10-3 | TRBD1 | CAIGDRISYQPQHF
TRBJ2-1 | TRBV30 | . | CAWSYSFSYNEQFF
TRBJ1-5 | TRBV10-3 | TRBD1 | CAIQGDSNQPQHF
TRBJ1-5 | TRBV30 | TRBD1 | CAWSVRGQGAQPQHF
TRBJ1-5 | TRBV15 | . | CATSGINQPQHF
TRBJ2-7 | TRBV27 | TRBD1 | CASSSLGTGGSYEQYF
TRBJ2-2 | TRBV5-1 | TRBD2 | CASSLGPSGNTGELFF
TRBJ2-2 | TRBV7-8 | . | CASSLNPRVGELFF
TRBJ2-7 | TRBV5-6 | . | CASSSMPGTSKTPYEQYF
TRBJ2-1 | TRBV14 | TRBD2 | CASSQGLAGDSYNEQFF
TRBJ1-2 | TRBV27 | TRBD1 | CASSLSFSGTGNYGYTF
TRBJ2-1 | TRBV3-1/TRBV3-2 | TRBD2 | CASRLSGGINNEQFF
TRBJ1-2 | TRBV3-1/TRBV3-2 | . | CASSQGPARSYGYTF
TRBJ1-2 | TRBV7-2 | . | CASSLGALNNYGYTF
TRBJ1-1 | TRBV5-8 | . | CASSFQAYTEAFF
TRBJ1-6 | TRBV12-5 | TRBD1 | CASGLEQGNSPLHF
TRBJ2-5 | TRBV4-1 | . | CASSQDTTAVRETQYF
TRBJ2-3 | TRBV24-1 | TRBD1 | CATSADRSLTDTQYF
TRBJ2-3 | TRBV9 | . | CASSVLTSGATDTQYF